The clone carrying this T cell receptor beta chain was recorded a few times. What it recognizes is unknown. This specimen comes from a study of T cells in Graves' hyperthyroidism and ophthalmopathy. Findings and limits, study-wide: A model of 13 V-J features distinguished ophthalmopathy from stable hyperthyroidism. The model identified upcoming ophthalmopathy a median about 7.1 months ahead of onset.

The CDR3 is 16 amino acids. Trimming shortened V by 3 bases and J by 3 bases, and 13 bases separated the two germline ends. The germline V gene has CDR1 SGHRS and CDR2 YFSETQ. Regions amplified from RNA transcripts were the TCR beta CDR3 regions. An initial round of RT-PCR targeting the TCR CDR3 relied on the HTBI primer set. TCRdb reanalysed the multiplex PCR reads using MiXCR and keeps one entry per CDR3 protein. The sample carries about 500,000 distinct CDR3 sequences, over 13% recorded once. The chain links TRBV5-1 to TRBJ2-6; D gene unclear. Sequencing was carried out using blood. This clonotype was sampled from a woman between 18 and 29 years old with Graves' hyperthyroidism. This CDR3 reads CASSSGPGYGANVLTF. CDR3 in DNA: TGCGCCAGCAGCTCCGGTCCTGGTTATGGGGCCAACGTCCTGACTTTC.